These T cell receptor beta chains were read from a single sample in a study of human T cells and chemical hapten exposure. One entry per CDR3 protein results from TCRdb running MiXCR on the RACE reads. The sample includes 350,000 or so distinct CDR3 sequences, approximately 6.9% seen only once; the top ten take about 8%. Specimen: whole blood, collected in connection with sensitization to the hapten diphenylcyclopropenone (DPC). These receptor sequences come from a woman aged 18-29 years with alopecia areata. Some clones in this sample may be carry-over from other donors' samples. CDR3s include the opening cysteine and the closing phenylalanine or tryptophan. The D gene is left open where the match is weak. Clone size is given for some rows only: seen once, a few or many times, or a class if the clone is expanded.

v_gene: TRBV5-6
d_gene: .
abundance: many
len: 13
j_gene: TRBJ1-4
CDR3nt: TGTGCCAGCAGCATCTGGACTGGTGAAAAACTGTTTTTT
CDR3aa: CASSIWTGEKLFF

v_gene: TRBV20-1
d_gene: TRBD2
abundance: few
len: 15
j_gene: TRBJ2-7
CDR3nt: TGCAGTGCCCTCGAGCGGGGGGGCAGTAATTACGAGCAGTACTTC
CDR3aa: CSALERGGSNYEQYF

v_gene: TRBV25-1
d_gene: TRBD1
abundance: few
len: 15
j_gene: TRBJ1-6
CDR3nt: TGTGCCACAAATCAGAGGGACAGCGAAAATTCACCCCTCCACTTT
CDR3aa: CATNQRDSENSPLHF

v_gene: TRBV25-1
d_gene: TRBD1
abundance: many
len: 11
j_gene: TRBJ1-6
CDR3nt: TGTGCCAGCGGAGCGACAGGGAGCCTCCACTTT
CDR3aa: CASGATGSLHF

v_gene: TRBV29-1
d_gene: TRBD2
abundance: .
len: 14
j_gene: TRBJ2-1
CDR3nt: TGCAGCGCCCCTAGCGGGGGGGCCCTCAATGAGCAGTTCTTC
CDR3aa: CSAPSGGALNEQFF

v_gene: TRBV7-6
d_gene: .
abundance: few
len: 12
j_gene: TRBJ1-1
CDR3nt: TGTGCCAGCAGCTCCACAGAGACTGAAGCTTTCTTT
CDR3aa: CASSSTETEAFF

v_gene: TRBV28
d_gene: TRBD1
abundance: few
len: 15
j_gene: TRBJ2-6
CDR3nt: TGTGCCAGCGCGAGGGGGCTTAATGGGGCCAACGTCCTGACTTTC
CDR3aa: CASARGLNGANVLTF

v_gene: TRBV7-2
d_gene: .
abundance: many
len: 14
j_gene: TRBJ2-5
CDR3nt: TGTGCCAGCAGCTTAAACCCTTCCCCGGAGGCCCAGTACTTC
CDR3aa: CASSLNPSPEAQYF

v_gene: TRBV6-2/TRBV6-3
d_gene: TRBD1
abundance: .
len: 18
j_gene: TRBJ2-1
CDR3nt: TGTGCCAGCAGTTGGGATTATCCAGGGGGTTATGCCTACAATGAGCAGTTCTTC
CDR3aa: CASSWDYPGGYAYNEQFF

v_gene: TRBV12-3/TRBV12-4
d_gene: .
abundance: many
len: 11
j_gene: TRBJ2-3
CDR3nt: TGTGCCAGCCATTCCCTAGATACGCAGTATTTT
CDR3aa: CASHSLDTQYF

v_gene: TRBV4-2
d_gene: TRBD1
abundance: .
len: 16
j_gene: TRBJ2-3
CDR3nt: TGTGCCAGCAGCCAAGATGTCCAGGGGGTAACAGATACGCAGTATTTT
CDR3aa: CASSQDVQGVTDTQYF

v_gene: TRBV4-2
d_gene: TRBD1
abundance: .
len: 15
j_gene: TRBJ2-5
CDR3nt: TGTGCCAGCAGCCAAGCTGGACAGGACCAAGAGACCCAGTACTTC
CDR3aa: CASSQAGQDQETQYF

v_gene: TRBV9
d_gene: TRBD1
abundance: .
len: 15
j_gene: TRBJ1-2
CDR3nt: TGTGCCAGCAGCGGACAGGGGGCGACTAACTATGGCTACACCTTC
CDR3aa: CASSGQGATNYGYTF

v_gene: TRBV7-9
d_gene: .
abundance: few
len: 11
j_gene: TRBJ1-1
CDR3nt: TGTGCCAGCAGCATTGACAGAGAAGCTTTCTTT
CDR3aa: CASSIDREAFF

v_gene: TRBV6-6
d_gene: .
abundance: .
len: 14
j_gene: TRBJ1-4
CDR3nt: TGTGCCAGCGCGTTACAGTCAACTAATGAAAAACTGTTTTTT
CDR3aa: CASALQSTNEKLFF

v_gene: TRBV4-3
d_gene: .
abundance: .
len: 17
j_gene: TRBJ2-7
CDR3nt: TGCGCCAGCAGCCAAGGACTGTCGGAGTACAGCGACTACGAGCAGTACTTC
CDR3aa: CASSQGLSEYSDYEQYF

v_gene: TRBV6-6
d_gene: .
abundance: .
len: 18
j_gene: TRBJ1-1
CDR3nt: TGTGCCAGCAGTTTCTCGTCCAGGGGTCTTACTTCGAACACTGAAGCTTTCTTT
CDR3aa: CASSFSSRGLTSNTEAFF

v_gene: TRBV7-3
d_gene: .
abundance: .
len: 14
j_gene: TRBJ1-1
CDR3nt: TGTGCCAGCAGCGTCACCCCGACAAACACTGAAGCTTTCTTT
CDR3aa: CASSVTPTNTEAFF

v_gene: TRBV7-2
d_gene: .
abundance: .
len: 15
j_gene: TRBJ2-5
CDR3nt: TGTGCCAGCAGCTTAACCTCGGACAGAGAAGAGACCCAGTACTTC
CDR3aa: CASSLTSDREETQYF

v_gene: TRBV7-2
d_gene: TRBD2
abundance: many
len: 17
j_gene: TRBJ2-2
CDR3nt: TGTGCCAGCAGCTTAAATCTAGCGGGGGCCTCCACCGGGGAGCTGTTTTTT
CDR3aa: CASSLNLAGASTGELFF

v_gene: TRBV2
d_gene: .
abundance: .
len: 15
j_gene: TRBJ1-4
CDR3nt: TGTGCCAGCAGTGGCCTAGAGACACCCGGGGAAAAACTGTTTTTT
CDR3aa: CASSGLETPGEKLFF

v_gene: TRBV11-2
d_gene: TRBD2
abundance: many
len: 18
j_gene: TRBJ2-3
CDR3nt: TGTGCCAGCAGCTTAGTTCTCGAGTCGAGCGGGGGGGCAGATACGCAGTATTTT
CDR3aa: CASSLVLESSGGADTQYF

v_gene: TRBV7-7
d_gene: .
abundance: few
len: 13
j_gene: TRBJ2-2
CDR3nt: TGTGCTAGCAGCCCCGAGAGTAGCCGGGAGCTGTTTTTT
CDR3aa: CASSPESSRELFF

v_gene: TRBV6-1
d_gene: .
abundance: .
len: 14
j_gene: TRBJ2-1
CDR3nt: TGTGCCAGCACCGGGGGAGGATACTACAATGAGCAGTTCTTC
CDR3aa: CASTGGGYYNEQFF

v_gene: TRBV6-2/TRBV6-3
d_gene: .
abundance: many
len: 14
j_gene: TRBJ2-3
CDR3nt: TGTGCCAGCCGACAGGACCCGCCAACAGATACGCAGTATTTT
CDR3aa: CASRQDPPTDTQYF

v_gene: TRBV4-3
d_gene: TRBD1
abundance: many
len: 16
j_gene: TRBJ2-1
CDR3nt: TGCGCCAGCAGCCAAGATCGGGGACAGGGGTACAATGAGCAGTTCTTC
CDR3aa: CASSQDRGQGYNEQFF

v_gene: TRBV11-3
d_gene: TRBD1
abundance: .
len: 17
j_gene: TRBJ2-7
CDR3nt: TGTGCCAGCAGCCCTAGGGGCGGCGGGACAGGGGCCCACGAGCAGTACTTC
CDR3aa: CASSPRGGGTGAHEQYF

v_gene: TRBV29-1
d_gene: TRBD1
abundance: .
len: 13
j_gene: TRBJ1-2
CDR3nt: TGCAGCGTCTTCAGGGGGCCCGGCTATGGCTACACCTTC
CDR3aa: CSVFRGPGYGYTF

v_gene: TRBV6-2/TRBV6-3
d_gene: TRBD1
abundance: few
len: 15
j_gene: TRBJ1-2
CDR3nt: TGTGCCAGCAGAAAAGGACAGGGGGTCAACTATGGCTACACCTTC
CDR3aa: CASRKGQGVNYGYTF

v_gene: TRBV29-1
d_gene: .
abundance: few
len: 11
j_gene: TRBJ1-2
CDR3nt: TGCAGCGTTGACAGGGGTTTAGACTACACCTTC
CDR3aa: CSVDRGLDYTF

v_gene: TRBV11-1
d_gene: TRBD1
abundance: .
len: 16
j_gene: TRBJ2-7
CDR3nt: TGTGCCAGCAGCTCCAGGACAGGGGGCACTTTCTACGAGCAGTACTTC
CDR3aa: CASSSRTGGTFYEQYF

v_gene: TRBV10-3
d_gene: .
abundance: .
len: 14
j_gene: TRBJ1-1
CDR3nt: TGTGCCATCAGTGGGTCCCAGACGAACACTGAAGCTTTCTTT
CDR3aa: CAISGSQTNTEAFF

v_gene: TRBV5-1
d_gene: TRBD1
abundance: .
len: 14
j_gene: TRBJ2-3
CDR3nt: TGCGCCAGCAGCTTCAGGGGGCGCACAGATACGCAGTATTTT
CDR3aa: CASSFRGRTDTQYF

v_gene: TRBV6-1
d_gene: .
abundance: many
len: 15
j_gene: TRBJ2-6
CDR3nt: TGTGCCAGCAGTGAAACAGGGACTGGGGCCAACGTCCTGACTTTC
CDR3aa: CASSETGTGANVLTF

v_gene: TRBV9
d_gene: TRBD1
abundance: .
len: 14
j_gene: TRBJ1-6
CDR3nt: TGTGCCAGCAGCGTAGGGGACAGAAATTCACCCCTCCACTTT
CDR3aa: CASSVGDRNSPLHF

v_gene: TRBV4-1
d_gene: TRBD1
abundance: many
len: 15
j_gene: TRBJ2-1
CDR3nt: TGCGCCAGCAGCCAAGACCCGGACAGGGGTTTAGAGCAGTTCTTC
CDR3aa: CASSQDPDRGLEQFF

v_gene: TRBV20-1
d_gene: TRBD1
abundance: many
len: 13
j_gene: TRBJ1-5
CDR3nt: TGCAGTGCTAGAGAAGACAGGGATCAGCCCCAGCATTTT
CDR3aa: CSAREDRDQPQHF

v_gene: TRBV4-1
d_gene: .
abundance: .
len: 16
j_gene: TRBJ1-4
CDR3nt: TGCGCCAGCAGCCAAGTACTTGGGACGGCTAATGAAAAACTGTTTTTT
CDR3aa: CASSQVLGTANEKLFF

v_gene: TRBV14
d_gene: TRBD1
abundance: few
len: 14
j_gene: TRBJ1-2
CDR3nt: TGTGCCAGCAGTCGGGACAGGAGGGGATATGGCTACACCTTC
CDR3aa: CASSRDRRGYGYTF

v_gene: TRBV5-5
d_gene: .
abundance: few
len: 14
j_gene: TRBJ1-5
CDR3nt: TGTGCCAGCAGCTTACCCGACGGGTATCAGCCCCAGCATTTT
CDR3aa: CASSLPDGYQPQHF

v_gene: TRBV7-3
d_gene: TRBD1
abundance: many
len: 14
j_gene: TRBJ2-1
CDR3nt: TGTGCCAGCAGCTGGACAGGGGGCAGGGATGAGCAGTTCTTC
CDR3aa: CASSWTGGRDEQFF

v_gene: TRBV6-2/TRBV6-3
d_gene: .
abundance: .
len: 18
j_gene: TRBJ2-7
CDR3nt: TGTGCCAGCAGTTACTCCCTCGGACAGCTTTATTCACTTGGGGAGCAGTACTTC
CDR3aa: CASSYSLGQLYSLGEQYF

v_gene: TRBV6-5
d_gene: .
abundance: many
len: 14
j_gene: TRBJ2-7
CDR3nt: TGTGCCAGCAGGCCCGGGACTTCTGCCTACGAGCAGTACTTC
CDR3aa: CASRPGTSAYEQYF

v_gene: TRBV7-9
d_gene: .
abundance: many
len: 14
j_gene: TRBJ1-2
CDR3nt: TGTGCCAGCAGCCGAGATACTGGGTTCCCCCTGGACACCTTC
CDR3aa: CASSRDTGFPLDTF

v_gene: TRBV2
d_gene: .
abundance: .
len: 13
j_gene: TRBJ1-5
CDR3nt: TGTGCCAGCAGCCAGGACATCTCTCAGCCCCAGCATTTT
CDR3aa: CASSQDISQPQHF

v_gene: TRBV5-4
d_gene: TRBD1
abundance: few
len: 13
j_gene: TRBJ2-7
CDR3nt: TGTGCCAGCAGACGACAGGGAAGGGGCGAGCAGTACTTC
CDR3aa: CASRRQGRGEQYF

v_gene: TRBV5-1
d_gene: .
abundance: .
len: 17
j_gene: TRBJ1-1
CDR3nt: TGCGCCAGCAGCTCCGACAGCCATCTCCTAATTGGGACTGAAGCTTTCTTT
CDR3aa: CASSSDSHLLIGTEAFF

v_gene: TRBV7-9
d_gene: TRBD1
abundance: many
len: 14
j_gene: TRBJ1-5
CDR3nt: TGTGCCAGCAGCACGGGACAGGGGTTCGTGCCCCAGCATTTT
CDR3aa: CASSTGQGFVPQHF

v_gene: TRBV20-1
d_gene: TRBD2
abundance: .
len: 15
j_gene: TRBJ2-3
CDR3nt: TGCAGTGCTAGAAAGGCTTCCGGGACTAGCAATACGCAGTATTTT
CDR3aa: CSARKASGTSNTQYF

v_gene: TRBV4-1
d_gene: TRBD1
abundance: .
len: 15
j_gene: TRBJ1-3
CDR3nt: TGCGCCAGCAGCCAGAGGGACAGACTCGGAAACACCATATATTTT
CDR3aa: CASSQRDRLGNTIYF

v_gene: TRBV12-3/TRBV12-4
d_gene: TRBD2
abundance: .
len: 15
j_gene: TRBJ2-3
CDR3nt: TGTGCCAGCACCCTAGTAGCGGGGGGTGTAAATACGCAGTATTTT
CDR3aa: CASTLVAGGVNTQYF

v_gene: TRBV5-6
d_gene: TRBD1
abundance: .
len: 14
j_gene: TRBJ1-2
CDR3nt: TGTGCCAGCAGCTACGGACAGGCTAACTATGGCTACACCTTC
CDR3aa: CASSYGQANYGYTF

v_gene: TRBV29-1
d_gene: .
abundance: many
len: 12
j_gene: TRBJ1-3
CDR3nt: TGCAGCGGTTCAAGCTCTGGAAACACCATATATTTT
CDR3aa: CSGSSSGNTIYF

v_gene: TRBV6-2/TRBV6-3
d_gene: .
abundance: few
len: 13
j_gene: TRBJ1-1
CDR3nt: TGTGCCAGCAGTTACGTCTGGGCCACTGAAGCTTTCTTT
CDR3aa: CASSYVWATEAFF